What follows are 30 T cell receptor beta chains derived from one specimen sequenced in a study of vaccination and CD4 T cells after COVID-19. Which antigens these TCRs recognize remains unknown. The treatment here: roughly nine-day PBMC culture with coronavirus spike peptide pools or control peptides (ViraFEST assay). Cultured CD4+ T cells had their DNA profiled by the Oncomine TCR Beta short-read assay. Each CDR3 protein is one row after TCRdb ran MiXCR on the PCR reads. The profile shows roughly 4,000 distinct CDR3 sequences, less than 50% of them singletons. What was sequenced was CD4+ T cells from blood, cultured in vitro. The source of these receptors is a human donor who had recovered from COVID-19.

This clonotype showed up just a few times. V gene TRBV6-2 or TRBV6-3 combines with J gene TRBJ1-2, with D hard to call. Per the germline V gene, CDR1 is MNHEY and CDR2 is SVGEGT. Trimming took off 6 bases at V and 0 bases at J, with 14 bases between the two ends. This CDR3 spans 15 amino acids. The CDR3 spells CASSRGPTANYGYTF. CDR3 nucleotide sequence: TGTGCCAGCAGCCGCGGCCCTACCGCTAACTATGGCTACACCTTC.

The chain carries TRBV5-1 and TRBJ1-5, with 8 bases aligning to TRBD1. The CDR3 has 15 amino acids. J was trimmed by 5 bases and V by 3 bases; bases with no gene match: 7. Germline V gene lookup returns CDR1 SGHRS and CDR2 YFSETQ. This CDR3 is CASSSGQGGDQPQHF. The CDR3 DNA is TGCGCCAGCAGCTCCGGACAGGGTGGCGATCAGCCCCAGCATTTT.

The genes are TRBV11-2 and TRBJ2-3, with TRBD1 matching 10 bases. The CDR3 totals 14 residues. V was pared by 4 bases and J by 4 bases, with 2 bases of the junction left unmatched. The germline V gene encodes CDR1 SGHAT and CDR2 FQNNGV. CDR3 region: CASSSDRGADTQYF. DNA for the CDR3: TGTGCCAGCAGCTCGGACAGGGGGGCAGATACGCAGTATTTT.

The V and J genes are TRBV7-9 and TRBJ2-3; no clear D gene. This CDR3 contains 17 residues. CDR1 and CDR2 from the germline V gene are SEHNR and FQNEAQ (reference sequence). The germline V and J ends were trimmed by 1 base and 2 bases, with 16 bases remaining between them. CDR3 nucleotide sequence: TGTGCCAGCAGCTTAGTACTCTCGACCCGATCCACAGATACGCAGTATTTT. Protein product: CASSLVLSTRSTDTQYF.

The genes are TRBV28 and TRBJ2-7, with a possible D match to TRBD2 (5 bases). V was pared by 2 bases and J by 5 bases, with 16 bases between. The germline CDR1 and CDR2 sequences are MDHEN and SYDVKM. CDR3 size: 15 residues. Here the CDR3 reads CASSLATGGGDEQYF. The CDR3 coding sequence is TGTGCCAGCAGTTTAGCGACCGGAGGTGGGGACGAGCAGTACTTC.

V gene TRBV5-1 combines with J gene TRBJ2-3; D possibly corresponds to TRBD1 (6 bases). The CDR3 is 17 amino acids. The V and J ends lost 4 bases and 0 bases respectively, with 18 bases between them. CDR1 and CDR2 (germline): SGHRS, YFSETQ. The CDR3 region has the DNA TGCGCCAGCAGCCGTGGACAGACCACCTCTAGCACAGATACGCAGTATTTT. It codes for CASSRGQTTSSTDTQYF.

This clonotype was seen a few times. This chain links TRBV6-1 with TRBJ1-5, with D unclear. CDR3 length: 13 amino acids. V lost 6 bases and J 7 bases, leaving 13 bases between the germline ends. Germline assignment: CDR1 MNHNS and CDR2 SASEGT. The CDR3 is CASSSGSGQPQHF. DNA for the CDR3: TGTGCCAGCAGCTCAGGTTCCGGGCAGCCCCAGCATTTT.

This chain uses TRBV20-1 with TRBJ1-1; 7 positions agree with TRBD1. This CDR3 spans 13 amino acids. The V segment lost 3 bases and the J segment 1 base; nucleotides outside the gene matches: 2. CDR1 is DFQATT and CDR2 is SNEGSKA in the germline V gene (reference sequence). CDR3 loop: CSARTGRNTEAFF. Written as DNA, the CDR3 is TGCAGTGCTAGGACAGGGAGGAACACTGAAGCTTTCTTT.

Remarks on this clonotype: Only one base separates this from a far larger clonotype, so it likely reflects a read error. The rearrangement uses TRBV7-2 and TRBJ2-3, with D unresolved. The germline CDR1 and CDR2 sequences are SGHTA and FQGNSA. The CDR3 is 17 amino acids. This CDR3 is CASSLGQTISLMHTRYF. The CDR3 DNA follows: TGTGCCAGCAGCTTGGGCCAAACTATCTCATTGATGCATACGCGGTATTTT.

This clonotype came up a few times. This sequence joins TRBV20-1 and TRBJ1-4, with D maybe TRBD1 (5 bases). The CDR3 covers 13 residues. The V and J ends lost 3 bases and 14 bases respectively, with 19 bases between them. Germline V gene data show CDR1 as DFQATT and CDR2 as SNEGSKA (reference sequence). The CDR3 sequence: CSARATGFKTLFF. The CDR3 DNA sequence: TGCAGTGCTAGGGCTACAGGATTTAAAACTCTGTTTTTT.

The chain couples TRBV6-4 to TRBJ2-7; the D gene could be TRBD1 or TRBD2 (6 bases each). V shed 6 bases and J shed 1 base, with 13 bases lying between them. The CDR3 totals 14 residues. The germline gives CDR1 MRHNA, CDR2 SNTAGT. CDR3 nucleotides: TGTGCCAGCAGCGGAAGGGGGGAATCCTACGAGCAGTACTTC. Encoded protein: CASSGRGESYEQYF.

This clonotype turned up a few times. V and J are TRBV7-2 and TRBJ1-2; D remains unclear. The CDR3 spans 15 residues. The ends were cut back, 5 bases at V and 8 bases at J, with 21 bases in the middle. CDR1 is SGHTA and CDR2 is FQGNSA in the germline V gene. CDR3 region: CASSPEGTITGGYTF. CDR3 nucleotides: TGTGCCAGCAGCCCAGAGGGCACGATAACGGGAGGCTACACCTTC.

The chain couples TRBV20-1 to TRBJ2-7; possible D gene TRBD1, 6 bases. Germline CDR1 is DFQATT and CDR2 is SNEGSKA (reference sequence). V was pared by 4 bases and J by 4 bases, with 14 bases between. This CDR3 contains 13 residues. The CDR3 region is CSATPGQSYEQYF. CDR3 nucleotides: TGCAGTGCTACTCCGGGACAATCGTACGAGCAGTACTTC.

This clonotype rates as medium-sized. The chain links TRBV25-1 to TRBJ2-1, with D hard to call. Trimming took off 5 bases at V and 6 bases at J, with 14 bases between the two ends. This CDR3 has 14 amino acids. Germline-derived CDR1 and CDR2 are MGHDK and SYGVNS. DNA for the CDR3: TGTGCCAGCAGTCCCGATTTGCATAGCAATGAGCAGTTCTTC. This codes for CASSPDLHSNEQFF.

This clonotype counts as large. The CDR3 DNA is TGTGCCAGCAGCTTAGACTACAATGAGCAGTTCTTC. It translates to CASSLDYNEQFF. V usage is TRBV7-9 and J usage is TRBJ2-1; D is uncertain. This CDR3 comprises 12 residues. V was shortened by 1 base and J by 3 bases, with 1 base between the two germline ends. Germline lookup yields CDR1 SEHNR and CDR2 FQNEAQ (reference sequence).

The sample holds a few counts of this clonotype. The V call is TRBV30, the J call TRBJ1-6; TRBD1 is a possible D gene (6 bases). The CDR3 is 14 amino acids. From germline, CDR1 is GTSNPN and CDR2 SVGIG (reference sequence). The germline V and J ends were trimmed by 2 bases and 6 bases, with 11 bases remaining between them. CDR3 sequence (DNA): TGTGCCTGGAGTTTCGGGACATTTAATTCACCCCTCCACTTT. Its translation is CAWSFGTFNSPLHF. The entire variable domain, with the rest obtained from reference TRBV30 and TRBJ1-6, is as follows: SQTIHQWPATLVQPVGSPLSLECTVEGTSNPNLYWYRQAAGRGLQLLFYSVGIGQISSEVPQNLSASRPQDRQFILSSKKLLLSDSGFYLCAWSFGTFNSPLHFGNGTRLTVT.

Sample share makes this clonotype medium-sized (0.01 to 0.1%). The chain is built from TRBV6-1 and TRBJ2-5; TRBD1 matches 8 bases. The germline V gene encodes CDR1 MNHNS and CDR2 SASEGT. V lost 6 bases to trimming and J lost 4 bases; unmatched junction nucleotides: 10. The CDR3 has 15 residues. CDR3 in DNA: TGTGCCAGCAGATCGACAGGGGCATCTGGAGAGACCCAGTACTTC. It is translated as CASRSTGASGETQYF.

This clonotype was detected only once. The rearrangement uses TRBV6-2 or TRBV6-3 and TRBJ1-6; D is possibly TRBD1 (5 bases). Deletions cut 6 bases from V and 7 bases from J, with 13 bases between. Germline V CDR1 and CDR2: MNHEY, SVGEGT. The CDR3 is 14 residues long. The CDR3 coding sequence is TGTGCCAGCAGCCCAGGCTCAGGGAATTCACCCCTCCACTTT. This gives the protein CASSPGSGNSPLHF.

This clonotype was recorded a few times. For the CDR3, the DNA is TGTGCCAGCAGTTACTCGATCAGTTCACCCCTCCACTTT. Protein: CASSYSISSPLHF. This sequence joins TRBV6-5 and TRBJ1-6; D is unclear. Germline CDR1 reads MNHEY; CDR2 reads SVGAGI. The CDR3 runs to 13 residues. The ends were cut back, 0 bases at V and 9 bases at J, with 6 bases in the middle.

The CDR3 spells CSAHRTGETQYF. The CDR3 DNA sequence: TGCAGTGCTCATAGGACAGGAGAGACCCAGTACTTC. This chain joins TRBV20-1 and TRBJ2-5, with 7 positions matching TRBD1. The CDR3 contains 12 residues. Per germline, CDR1 DFQATT and CDR2 SNEGSKA (reference sequence). V dropped 5 bases and J dropped 4; count of bases not matched to a gene: 4.

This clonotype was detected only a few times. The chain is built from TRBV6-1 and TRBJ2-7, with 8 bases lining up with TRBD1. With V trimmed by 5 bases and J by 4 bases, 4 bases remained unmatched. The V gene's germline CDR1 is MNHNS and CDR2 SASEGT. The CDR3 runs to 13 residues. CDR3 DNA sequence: TGTGCCAGCAGTACGCACAGGGGGTACGAGCAGTACTTC. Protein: CASSTHRGYEQYF.

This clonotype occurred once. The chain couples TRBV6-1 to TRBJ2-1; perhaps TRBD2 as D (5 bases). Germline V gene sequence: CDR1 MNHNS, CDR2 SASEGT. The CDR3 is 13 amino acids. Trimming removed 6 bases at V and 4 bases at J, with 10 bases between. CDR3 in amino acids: CASSRTDYNEQFF. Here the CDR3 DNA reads TGTGCCAGCAGCAGGACTGATTACAATGAGCAGTTCTTC.

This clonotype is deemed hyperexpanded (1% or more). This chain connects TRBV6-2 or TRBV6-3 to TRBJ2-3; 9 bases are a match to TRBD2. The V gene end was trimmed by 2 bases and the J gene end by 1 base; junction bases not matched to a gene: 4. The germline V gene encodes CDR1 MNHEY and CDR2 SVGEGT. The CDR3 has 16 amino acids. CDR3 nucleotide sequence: TGTGCCAGCAGTTACATGACTAGCGGAGGCACAGATACGCAGTATTTT. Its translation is CASSYMTSGGTDTQYF.

The CDR3 loop reads CSARDPYSATNEKLFF. The CDR3 coding sequence is TGCAGTGCTAGAGACCCTTACAGTGCAACTAATGAAAAACTGTTTTTT. The chain has TRBV20-1 and TRBJ1-4, with unresolved D. This CDR3 spans 16 amino acids. Germline CDR1 reads DFQATT; CDR2 reads SNEGSKA (reference sequence). The germline V and J ends were trimmed by 0 bases and 0 bases, with 11 bases remaining between them.

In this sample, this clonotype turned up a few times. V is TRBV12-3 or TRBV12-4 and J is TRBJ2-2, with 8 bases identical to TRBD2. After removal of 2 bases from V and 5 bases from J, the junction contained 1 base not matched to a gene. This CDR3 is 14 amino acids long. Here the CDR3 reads CASSLRLATGELFF. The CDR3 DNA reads TGTGCCAGCAGTTTACGACTAGCGACCGGGGAGCTGTTTTTT.

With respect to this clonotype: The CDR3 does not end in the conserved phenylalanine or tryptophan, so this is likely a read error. The CDR3 sequence: CATGQGVRNEKLFL. CDR3 DNA: TGTGCCACGGGACAGGGGGTCCGCAATGAAAAACTGTTTCTT. The gene calls are TRBV6-1 and TRBJ1-4; 11 bases are a match to TRBD1. Trimming cost V 10 bases and J 5 bases; bases outside gene matches: 6. The CDR3 is 14 amino acids. The germline CDR1 and CDR2 sequences are MNHNS and SASEGT.

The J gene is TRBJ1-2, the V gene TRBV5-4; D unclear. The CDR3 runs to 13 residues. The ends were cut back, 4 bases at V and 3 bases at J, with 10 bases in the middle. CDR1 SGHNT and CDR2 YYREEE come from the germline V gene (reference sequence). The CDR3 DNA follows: TGTGCCAGCAGCCCAAGATACGACTATGGCTACACCTTC. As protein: CASSPRYDYGYTF.

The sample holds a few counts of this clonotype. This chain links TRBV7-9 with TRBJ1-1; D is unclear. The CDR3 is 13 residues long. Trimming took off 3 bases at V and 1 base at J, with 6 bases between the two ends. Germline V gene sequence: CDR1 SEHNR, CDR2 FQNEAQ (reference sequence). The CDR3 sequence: CASSFDTNTEAFF. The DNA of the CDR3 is TGTGCCAGCAGCTTTGACACGAACACTGAAGCTTTCTTT. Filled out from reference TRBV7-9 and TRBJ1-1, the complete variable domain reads DTGVSQNPRHKITKRGQNVTFRCDPISEHNRLYWYRQTLGQGPEFLTYFQNEAQLEKSRLLSDRFSAERPKGSFSTLEIQRTEQGDSAMYLCASSFDTNTEAFFGQGTRLTVV.

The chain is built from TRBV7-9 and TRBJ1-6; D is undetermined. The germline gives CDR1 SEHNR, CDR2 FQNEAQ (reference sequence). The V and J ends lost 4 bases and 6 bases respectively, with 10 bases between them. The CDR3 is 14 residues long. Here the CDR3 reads CASSSWRSNSPLHF. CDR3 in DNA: TGTGCCAGCAGCTCATGGAGGTCTAATTCACCCCTCCACTTT.

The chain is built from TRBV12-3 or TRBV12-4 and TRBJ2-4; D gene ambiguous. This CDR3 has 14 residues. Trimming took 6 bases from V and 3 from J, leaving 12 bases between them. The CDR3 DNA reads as TGTGCCAGCAGCCGTCACCTAGTCAAAAACATTCAGTACTTC. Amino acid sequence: CASSRHLVKNIQYF.